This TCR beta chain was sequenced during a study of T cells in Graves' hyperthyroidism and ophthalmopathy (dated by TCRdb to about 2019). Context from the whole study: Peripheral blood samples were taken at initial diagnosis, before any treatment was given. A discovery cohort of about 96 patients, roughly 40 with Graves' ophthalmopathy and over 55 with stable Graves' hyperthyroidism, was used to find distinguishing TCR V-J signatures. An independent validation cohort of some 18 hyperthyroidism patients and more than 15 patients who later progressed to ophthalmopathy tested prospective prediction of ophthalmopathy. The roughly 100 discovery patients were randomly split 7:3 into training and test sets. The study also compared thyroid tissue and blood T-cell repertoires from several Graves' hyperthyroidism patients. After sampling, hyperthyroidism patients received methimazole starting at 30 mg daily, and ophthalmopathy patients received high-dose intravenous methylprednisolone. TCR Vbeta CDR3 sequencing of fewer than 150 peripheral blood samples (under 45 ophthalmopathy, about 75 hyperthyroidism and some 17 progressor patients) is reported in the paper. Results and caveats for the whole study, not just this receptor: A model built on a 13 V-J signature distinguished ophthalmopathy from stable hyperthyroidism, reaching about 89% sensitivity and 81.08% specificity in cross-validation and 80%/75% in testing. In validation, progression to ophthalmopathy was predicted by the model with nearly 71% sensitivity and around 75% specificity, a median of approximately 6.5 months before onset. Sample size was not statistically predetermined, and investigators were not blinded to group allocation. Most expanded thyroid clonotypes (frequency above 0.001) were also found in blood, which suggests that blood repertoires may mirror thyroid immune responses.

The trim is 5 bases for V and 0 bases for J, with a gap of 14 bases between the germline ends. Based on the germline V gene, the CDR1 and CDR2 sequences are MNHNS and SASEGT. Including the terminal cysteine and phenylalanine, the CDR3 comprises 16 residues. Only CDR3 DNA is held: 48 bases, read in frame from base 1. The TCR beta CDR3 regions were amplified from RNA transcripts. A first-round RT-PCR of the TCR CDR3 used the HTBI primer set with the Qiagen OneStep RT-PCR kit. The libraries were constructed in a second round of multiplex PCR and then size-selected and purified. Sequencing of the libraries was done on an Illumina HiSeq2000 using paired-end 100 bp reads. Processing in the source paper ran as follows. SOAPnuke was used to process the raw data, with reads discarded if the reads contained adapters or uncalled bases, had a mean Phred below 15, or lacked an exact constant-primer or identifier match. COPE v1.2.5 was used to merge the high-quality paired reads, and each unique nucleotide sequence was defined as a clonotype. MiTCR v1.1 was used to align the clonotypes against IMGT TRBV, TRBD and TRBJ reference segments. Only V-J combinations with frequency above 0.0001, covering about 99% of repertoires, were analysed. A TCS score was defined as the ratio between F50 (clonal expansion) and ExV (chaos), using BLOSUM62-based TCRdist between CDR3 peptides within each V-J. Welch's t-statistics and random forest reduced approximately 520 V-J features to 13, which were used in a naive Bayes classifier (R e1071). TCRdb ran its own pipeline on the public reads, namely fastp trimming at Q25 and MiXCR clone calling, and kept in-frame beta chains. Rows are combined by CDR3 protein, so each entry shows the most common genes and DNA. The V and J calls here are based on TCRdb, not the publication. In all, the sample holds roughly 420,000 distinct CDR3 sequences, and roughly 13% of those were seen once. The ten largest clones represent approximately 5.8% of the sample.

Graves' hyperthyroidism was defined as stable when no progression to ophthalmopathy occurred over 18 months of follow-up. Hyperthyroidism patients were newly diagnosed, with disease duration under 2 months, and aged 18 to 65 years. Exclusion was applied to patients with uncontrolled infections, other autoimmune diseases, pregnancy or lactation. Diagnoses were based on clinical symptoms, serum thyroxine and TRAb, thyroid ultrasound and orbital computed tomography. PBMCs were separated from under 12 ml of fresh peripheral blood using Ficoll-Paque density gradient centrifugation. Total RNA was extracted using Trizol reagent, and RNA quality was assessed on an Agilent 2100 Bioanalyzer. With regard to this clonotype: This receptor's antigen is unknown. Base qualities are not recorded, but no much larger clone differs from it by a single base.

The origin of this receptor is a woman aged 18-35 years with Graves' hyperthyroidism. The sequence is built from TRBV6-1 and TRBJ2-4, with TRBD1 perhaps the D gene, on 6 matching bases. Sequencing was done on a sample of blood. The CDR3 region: CASSFTRGLAKNIQYF. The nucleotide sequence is TGTGCCAGCAGTTTTACCAGGGGTTTAGCCAAAAACATTCAGTACTTC.